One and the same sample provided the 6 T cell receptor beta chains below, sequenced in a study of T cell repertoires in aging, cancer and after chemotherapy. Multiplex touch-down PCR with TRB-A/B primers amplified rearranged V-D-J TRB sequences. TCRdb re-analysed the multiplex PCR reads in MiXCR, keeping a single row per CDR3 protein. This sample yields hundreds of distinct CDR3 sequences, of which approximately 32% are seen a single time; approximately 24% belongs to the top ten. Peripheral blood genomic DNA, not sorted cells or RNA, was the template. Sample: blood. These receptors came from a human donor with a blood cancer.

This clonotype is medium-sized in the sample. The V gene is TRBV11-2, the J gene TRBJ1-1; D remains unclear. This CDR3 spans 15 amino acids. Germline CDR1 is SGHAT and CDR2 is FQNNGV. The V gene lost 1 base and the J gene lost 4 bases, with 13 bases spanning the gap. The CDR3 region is CASSLGPGWGTEAFF. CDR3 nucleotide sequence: TGTGCCAGCAGCTTAGGCCCGGGTTGGGGCACTGAAGCTTTCTTT.

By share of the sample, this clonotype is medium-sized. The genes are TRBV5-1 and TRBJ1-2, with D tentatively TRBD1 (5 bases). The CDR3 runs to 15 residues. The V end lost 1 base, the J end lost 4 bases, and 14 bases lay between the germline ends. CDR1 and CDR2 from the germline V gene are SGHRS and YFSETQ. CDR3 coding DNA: TGCGCCAGCAGCTTGATGCAGGCCCAGGGCTATGGCTACACCTTC. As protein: CASSLMQAQGYGYTF. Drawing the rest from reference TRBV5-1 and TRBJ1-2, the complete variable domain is KAGVTQTPRYLIKTRGQQVTLSCSPISGHRSVSWYQQTPGQGLQFLFEYFSETQRNKGNFPGRFSGRQFSNSRSEMNVSTLELGDSALYLCASSLMQAQGYGYTFGSGTRLTVV.

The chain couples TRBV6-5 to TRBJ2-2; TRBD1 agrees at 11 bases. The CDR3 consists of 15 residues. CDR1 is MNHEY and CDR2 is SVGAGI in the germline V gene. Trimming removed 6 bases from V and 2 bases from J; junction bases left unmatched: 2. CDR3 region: CASRGTGGNTGELFF. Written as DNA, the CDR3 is TGTGCCAGCAGAGGGACAGGGGGAAACACCGGGGAGCTGTTTTTT.

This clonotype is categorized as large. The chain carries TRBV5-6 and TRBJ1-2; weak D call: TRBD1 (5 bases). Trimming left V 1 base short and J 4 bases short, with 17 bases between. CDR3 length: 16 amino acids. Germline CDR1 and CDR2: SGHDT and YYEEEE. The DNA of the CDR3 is TGTGCCAGCAGCTTGTTAGGGACCCAAACCCTCTATGGCTACACCTTC. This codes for CASSLLGTQTLYGYTF.

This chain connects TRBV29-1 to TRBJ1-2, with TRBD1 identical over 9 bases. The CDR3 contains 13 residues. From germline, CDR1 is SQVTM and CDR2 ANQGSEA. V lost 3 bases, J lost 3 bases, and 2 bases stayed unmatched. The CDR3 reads CSVDRTGDYGYTF. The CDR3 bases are TGCAGCGTTGATAGGACAGGGGACTATGGCTACACCTTC.

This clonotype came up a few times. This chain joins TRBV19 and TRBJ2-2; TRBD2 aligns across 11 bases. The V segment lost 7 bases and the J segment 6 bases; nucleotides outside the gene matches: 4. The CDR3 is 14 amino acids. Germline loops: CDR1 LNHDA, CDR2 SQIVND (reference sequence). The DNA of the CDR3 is TGTGCCAGTACCAATAGCGGGGGGGCCGGGGAGCTGTTTTTT. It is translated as CASTNSGGAGELFF.